The 31 T cell receptor beta chains presented below share a single source sample, sequenced in a study of beta chain features in type 1 diabetes. All of the isolated RNA was reverse transcribed, so expressed TCRB transcripts were sequenced. Clones were sequenced by immunoSEQ multiplex PCR, and TCRdb holds only the in-frame ones, with some missing. The repertoire consists of hundreds of thousands of clones, with 15% occurring once and the leading ten covering under 0.095%. The sequencing sample was made of naive CD4+ T cells from blood. The receptor set was obtained from a man aged 18 to 35 in good health.

In this sample, this clone turned up a few times. A read error may produce the germline difference seen at one junction end. V usage is TRBV7-7 and J usage is TRBJ1-1; no clear D gene. Per germline, CDR1 SSHAT and CDR2 FNYEAQ (reference sequence). There are 13 residues in the CDR3. The CDR3 coding sequence is TGTGCTAGCAGCTTAGAGCCGAACACTGAAGCTTTCTTT. It translates to CASSLEPNTEAFF.

This clone showed up just a few times. The gene calls are TRBV7-2 and TRBJ2-7; no clear D. CDR1 and CDR2 (germline): SGHTA, FQGNSA. The length of the CDR3 is 13 residues. Trimming took off 4 bases at V and 7 bases at J, with 14 bases between the two ends. The CDR3, as DNA: TGTGCCAGCAGCTCTAGACTGTTAGGGGAGCAGTACTTC. Amino acids: CASSSRLLGEQYF.

This chain connects TRBV7-8 to TRBJ2-7, with D tentatively TRBD1 (5 bases). This CDR3 is built from 15 residues. Per germline, CDR1 SGHVS and CDR2 FQNEAQ. Trimming cost V 5 bases and J 4 bases, with 18 bases left between them. Here the CDR3 DNA reads TGTGCCAGCAGCCCCCGAGACAGCTTTGGGTACGAGCAGTACTTC. It specifies CASSPRDSFGYEQYF.

The sample holds a few counts of this clone. This chain uses TRBV9 with TRBJ2-3, with D perhaps assigned TRBD1 or TRBD2 (6 bases each). The V end lost 0 bases, the J end lost 2 bases, and 10 bases lay between the germline ends. The CDR3 has 15 residues. Germline-derived CDR1 and CDR2 are SGDLS and YYNGEE. The CDR3 reads CASSVARGATDTQYF. The DNA for the CDR3 is TGTGCCAGCAGCGTAGCGAGGGGGGCCACAGATACGCAGTATTTT.

The CDR3 nucleotides are TGTGCCAGCAGACCTGGTGGGGGTCCCAACTACGAGCAGTACTTC. This sequence encodes CASRPGGGPNYEQYF. This rearrangement joins TRBV28 to TRBJ2-7; possibly TRBD1 or TRBD2 for D (5 bases each). The CDR3 runs to 15 residues. The V end lost 6 bases, the J end lost 3 bases, and 18 bases lay between the germline ends. The germline gives CDR1 MDHEN, CDR2 SYDVKM.

This clone was picked up a small number of times. CDR3 sequence: CASSSYSQPQHF. The CDR3 DNA follows: TGTGCCAGCAGCTCGTATTCCCAGCCCCAGCATTTT. The rearrangement uses TRBV7-2 and TRBJ1-5, with D unclear. V lost 4 bases and J 7 bases, leaving 8 bases between the germline ends. The CDR3 has 12 amino acids. In germline, CDR1 is SGHTA, CDR2 FQGNSA. The entire variable domain, with the rest obtained from reference TRBV7-2 and TRBJ1-5, is as follows: GAGVSQSPSNKVTEKGKDVELRCDPISGHTALYWYRQSLGQGLEFLIYFQGNSAPDKSGLPSDRFSAERTGGSVSTLTIQRTQQEDSAVYLCASSSYSQPQHFGDGTRLSIL.

This clone was recorded a few times. The rearrangement uses TRBV5-6 and TRBJ1-2; D remains ambiguous. Deletions cut 0 bases from V and 3 bases from J, with 9 bases between. The CDR3 covers 14 residues. In germline, CDR1 is SGHDT, CDR2 YYEEEE. CDR3 sequence (DNA): TGTGCCAGCAGCTTGGGGAGCACCGACTATGGCTACACCTTC. Translation gives CASSLGSTDYGYTF.

V is TRBV5-1 and J is TRBJ2-6; D remains ambiguous. The CDR3 covers 18 residues. V dropped 0 bases and J dropped 0 bases, with 13 bases sitting between them. Germline V gene lookup returns CDR1 SGHRS and CDR2 YFSETQ. This CDR3 reads CASSLVPPSNSGANVLTF. The CDR3 DNA sequence: TGCGCCAGCAGCTTGGTGCCCCCTTCCAACTCTGGGGCCAACGTCCTGACTTTC.

This clone was seen a few times. This rearrangement joins TRBV25-1 to TRBJ2-1; 7 bases are shared with TRBD2. Losses at the gene ends were 6 bases for V and 6 bases for J; bases not matched to a gene: 8. The CDR3 contains 14 residues. CDR1 is MGHDK and CDR2 is SYGVNS in the germline V gene. CDR3 sequence reads: CASRDSSSGNEQFF. CDR3 DNA: TGTGCCAGCAGGGACTCTTCTAGCGGCAATGAGCAGTTCTTC.

The rearrangement links TRBV9 to TRBJ2-4; D possibly matches TRBD1 or TRBD2 (5 bases each). Germline CDR1 and CDR2: SGDLS and YYNGEE. Trimming removed 4 bases from V and 2 bases from J, with 19 bases in between. This CDR3 contains 17 residues. This CDR3 is CASSQWETESTKNIQYF. CDR3 nucleotide sequence: TGTGCCAGCAGCCAGTGGGAGACAGAATCAACCAAAAACATTCAGTACTTC.

V and J are TRBV11-2 and TRBJ2-7, with TRBD2 as a possible D gene (6 bases). The CDR3 is 18 residues long. The V gene lost 0 bases and the J gene lost 0 bases, with 18 bases spanning the gap. Germline lookup yields CDR1 SGHAT and CDR2 FQNNGV. For the CDR3, the DNA is TGTGCCAGCAGCTTAGATCAAACCCCAGGACTAAACTCCTACGAGCAGTACTTC. Its protein product is CASSLDQTPGLNSYEQYF.

Of note for this clone: Compared with germline, one end of the junction differs, possibly owing to a read error. J is TRBJ2-3 and V is TRBV7-2; 9 bases are shared with TRBD2. The CDR3 totals 17 residues. Germline V gene sequence: CDR1 SGHTA, CDR2 FQGNSA. The CDR3 reads CASSLASGGSVTDTQYF. CDR3 in DNA: TGTGCCAGCAGCCTAGCCAGCGGGGGGAGTGTTACAGATACGCAGTATTTT.

This chain uses TRBV11-2 with TRBJ2-1; TRBD2 is a possible D gene (6 bases). V gave up 3 bases and J gave up 4 bases, with 10 bases separating them. This CDR3 contains 14 residues. Germline CDR1 SGHAT, CDR2 FQNNGV. The CDR3 spells CASSFGTQYNEQFF. The CDR3 region has the DNA TGTGCCAGCAGCTTCGGGACTCAGTACAATGAGCAGTTCTTC.

This clone has more than one count but fewer than ten. V and J are TRBV30 and TRBJ1-1; D is unresolved. The length of the CDR3 is 14 residues. CDR1 and CDR2 from the germline V gene are GTSNPN and SVGIG (reference sequence). V shed 0 bases and J shed 4 bases, with 12 bases lying between them. CDR3 region: CAWSVQGFGTEAFF. The DNA for the CDR3 is TGTGCCTGGAGTGTACAAGGTTTTGGCACTGAAGCTTTCTTT.

In this sample, this clone turned up a few times. The chain uses TRBV7-9 and TRBJ1-4, with D possibly matching TRBD1 (6 bases). Trimming stripped 1 base from V and 0 bases from J, with 9 bases between. The CDR3 runs to 16 residues. CDR1 and CDR2 from the germline V gene are SEHNR and FQNEAQ (reference sequence). In DNA, the CDR3 is TGTGCCAGCAGCTTAGGGGACATAGCAACTAATGAAAAACTGTTTTTT. This codes for CASSLGDIATNEKLFF.

This clone was observed a handful of times. The same CDR3 also results from other DNA sequences found in this sample. The CDR3 DNA reads TGTGCCAGCTCACCGGGACAGGAATATGGCTACACCTTC. It yields the protein CASSPGQEYGYTF. The chain employs TRBV18 and TRBJ1-2; TRBD1 matches at 8 bases. The germline gives CDR1 KGHSH, CDR2 LQKENI. The CDR3 spans 13 residues. Germline trimming cut 3 bases from V and 5 bases from J; bases unmatched to any gene: 2. Full variable domain (rest looked up from reference TRBV18 and TRBJ1-2): NAGVMQNPRHLVRRRGQEARLRCSPMKGHSHVYWYRQLPEEGLKFMVYLQKENIIDESGMPKERFSAEFPKEGPSILRIQQVVRGDSAAYFCASSPGQEYGYTFGSGTRLTVV.

This clone was counted only a few times. This chain joins TRBV7-9 and TRBJ2-3; D is unclear. This CDR3 spans 14 amino acids. Germline V gives CDR1 SEHNR, CDR2 FQNEAQ (reference sequence). The germline V and J ends were trimmed by 5 bases and 0 bases, with 9 bases remaining between them. In nucleotides, the CDR3 is TGTGCCAGCAGCCCCCTGAGTAGCACAGATACGCAGTATTTT. Translation gives CASSPLSSTDTQYF.

This clone was recorded a few times. The J gene is TRBJ1-2, the V gene TRBV7-9, with TRBD1 matching 7 bases. The germline CDR1 and CDR2 sequences are SEHNR and FQNEAQ (reference sequence). Trimming took 6 bases from V and 7 from J; bases not matched to a gene: 8. This CDR3 region has 13 residues. Here the CDR3 DNA reads TGTGCCAGCAGTTTCACAGGGGTCGGTGGCTACACCTTC. This codes for CASSFTGVGGYTF.

This clone was picked up a small number of times. The chain recombines TRBV30 with TRBJ2-7; unclear D gene. The CDR3 totals 15 residues. Germline V CDR1 and CDR2: GTSNPN, SVGIG (reference sequence). V was pared by 2 bases and J by 3 bases, with 17 bases between. The CDR3 loop is CAWSRSPHRGYEQYF. The CDR3 region has the DNA TGTGCCTGGAGTCGTAGCCCACACCGAGGCTACGAGCAGTACTTC. The variable domain in full, completed from reference TRBV30 and TRBJ2-7, reads SQTIHQWPATLVQPVGSPLSLECTVEGTSNPNLYWYRQAAGRGLQLLFYSVGIGQISSEVPQNLSASRPQDRQFILSSKKLLLSDSGFYLCAWSRSPHRGYEQYFGPGTRLTVT.

The table lists this clone with a few counts. In DNA, the CDR3 is TGTGCCAGCAGTTACCCTCAGGGTTACTATGGCTACACCTTC. Protein: CASSYPQGYYGYTF. V gene TRBV6-6 combines with J gene TRBJ1-2; a weak D match, TRBD1 (5 bases). CDR1 is MNHNY, CDR2 SVGAGI, per germline (reference sequence). V was pared by 2 bases and J by 3 bases, with 10 bases between. CDR3 length: 14 amino acids.

This clone was seen more than once but under ten times. The chain has TRBV10-3 and TRBJ1-4; a possible D gene is TRBD1 (5 bases). Per the germline V gene, CDR1 is ENHRY and CDR2 is SYGVKD. V lost 8 bases to trimming and J lost 5 bases, with 12 bases between them. The CDR3 totals 13 residues. This CDR3 reads CAISGTSNEKLFF. The CDR3 region has the DNA TGTGCCATCTCAGGGACCTCAAATGAAAAACTGTTTTTT.

A few counts support this clone. V usage is TRBV18 and J usage is TRBJ2-7, with a weak D call TRBD2 (6 bases). The V and J ends lost 3 bases and 5 bases respectively, with 20 bases between them. CDR1 is KGHSH and CDR2 is LQKENI in the germline V gene. CDR3 size: 16 residues. This CDR3 reads CASSPVGRGKPHEQYF. In nucleotides, the CDR3 is TGTGCCAGCTCACCCGTGGGGCGGGGAAAACCCCACGAGCAGTACTTC.

The rearrangement uses TRBV6-6 and TRBJ2-7; TRBD1 or TRBD2 may be the D gene (6 bases each). The CDR3 loop spans 14 amino acids. V lost 8 bases and J lost 3, with 17 bases in between. CDR1 and CDR2 from the germline V gene are MNHNY and SVGAGI (reference sequence). The CDR3 nucleotides are TGTGCCAGCGGAAAACAGGGAGGAGGCTACGAGCAGTACTTC. It specifies CASGKQGGGYEQYF.

The rearrangement uses TRBV27 and TRBJ1-2; D is ambiguous. Germline V gene sequence: CDR1 MNHEY, CDR2 SMNVEV (reference sequence). V lost 2 bases, J lost 4 bases, and 8 bases lay in between. The CDR3 contains 13 residues. The CDR3 DNA reads TGTGCCAGCAGTTTAATGGGGATCTATGGCTACACCTTC. As protein: CASSLMGIYGYTF.

The J gene is TRBJ1-1, the V gene TRBV14; D is unresolved. V was cut by 0 bases and J by 0 bases, with 11 bases left in between. The CDR3 is 16 amino acids. CDR1 and CDR2 (germline): SGHDN, FVKESK. The CDR3 sequence: CASSQDFGRLNTEAFF. CDR3 DNA: TGTGCCAGCAGCCAAGATTTTGGCCGGTTGAACACTGAAGCTTTCTTT.

There are many counts of this clone. The genes are TRBV13 and TRBJ2-1; 14 nucleotides match TRBD2. The CDR3 runs 17 residues. The V gene's germline CDR1 is PRHDT and CDR2 FYEKMQ (reference sequence). The V and J ends lost 5 bases and 6 bases, in that order; junction bases with no gene match: 9. The CDR3 coding sequence is TGTGCCAGCAGCCCCCACAGACTAGCGGGGGGGCTCAATGAGCAGTTCTTC. Encoded protein: CASSPHRLAGGLNEQFF.

Only a few counts were recorded for this clone. The J gene is TRBJ2-7, the V gene TRBV28, with TRBD1 identical over 11 bases. The CDR3 has 14 amino acids. The V gene end was trimmed by 3 bases and the J gene end by 4 bases; junction bases not matched to a gene: 2. Germline V gene lookup returns CDR1 MDHEN and CDR2 SYDVKM. CDR3 DNA: TGTGCCAGCAGTTTGGACAGGGGGCTATACGAGCAGTACTTC. It yields the protein CASSLDRGLYEQYF. The entire variable domain, with the rest obtained from reference TRBV28 and TRBJ2-7, is as follows: DVKVTQSSRYLVKRTGEKVFLECVQDMDHENMFWYRQDPGLGLRLIYFSYDVKMKEKGDIPEGYSVSREKKERFSLILESASTNQTSMYLCASSLDRGLYEQYFGPGTRLTVT.

Written as DNA, the CDR3 is TGTGCCAGCAGCTTACAGGGGGCAGGGTCCTACGAGCAGTACTTC. Protein sequence: CASSLQGAGSYEQYF. This rearrangement joins TRBV7-9 to TRBJ2-7, with 8 positions matching TRBD1. V dropped 2 bases and J dropped 1; count of bases not matched to a gene: 4. This CDR3 comprises 15 residues. The germline gives CDR1 SEHNR, CDR2 FQNEAQ (reference sequence).

This clone turned up a few times. Other DNA sequences of this sample code for an identical CDR3. The J gene is TRBJ2-3, the V gene TRBV29-1; tentative D call: TRBD1 (6 bases). The V gene lost 4 bases and the J gene lost 4 bases, with 9 bases spanning the gap. CDR3 size: 12 residues. Germline lookup yields CDR1 SQVTM and CDR2 ANQGSEA. DNA for the CDR3: TGCAGCGTTGCTCCAGGGGCAGATACGCAGTATTTT. Amino acids: CSVAPGADTQYF.

This clone appeared a few times. The chain has TRBV30 and TRBJ1-5, with 7 bases that match TRBD1. The germline gives CDR1 GTSNPN, CDR2 SVGIG (reference sequence). CDR3 length: 13 amino acids. V trimming: 5 bases; J trimming: 4 bases; junction bases outside the gene matches: 5. The DNA of the CDR3 is TGTGCCTGGGCTGCCAGGGGGAATCAGCCCCAGCATTTT. Protein: CAWAARGNQPQHF.

CDR3 loop: CASSPYRDEQYF. CDR3 DNA sequence: TGTGCCAGCTCACCTTACAGGGACGAGCAGTACTTC. V usage is TRBV18 and J usage is TRBJ2-7, with D perhaps TRBD1 (6 bases). Per the germline V gene, CDR1 is KGHSH and CDR2 is LQKENI. The V end lost 3 bases, the J end lost 5 bases, and 8 bases lay between the germline ends. CDR3 size: 12 residues.